This TCR beta chain was sequenced for a study of shared T cell receptors in the human thymus (dated by TCRdb to about 2021). Some background on the complete study: The study examined how self-reactive, shared T-cell receptor alpha chains are generated in the human thymus.

The library was built by means of the immunoSEQ multiplex PCR assay. As stored in TCRdb, this immuneACCESS dataset retains in-frame rearrangements with V and J assigned. A fraction of the clones does not appear; measured against another copy, unresolved V genes explain less than half of the discrepancy, and the remainder lacks a known reason. Across this sample there are over 650,000 clones, with approximately 87% seen only once. The ten largest make up over 0.008% of the sample. The CDR3 has 16 amino acids, counting the end cysteine and phenylalanine. The retained sequence is limited to the CDR3, 48 bases, with the frame set at the first base. V loses 3 bases, J loses 2 bases, and the germline ends lie 17 bases apart. CDR1 and CDR2 were assigned from the germline V gene (reference sequence) as LNHDA and SQIVND. Regarding this clone: The antigen it binds to is not known. It has no much larger one-base neighbor in the sample; base qualities were not kept.

These data are also associated with another study on human thymus T cells. That second publication adds: In Finland, the donors were immunologically healthy infants who were having open corrective cardiac surgery for congenital heart defects. The thymus tissue came from surgical resects taken out during corrective cardiac surgery. V and J gene segment usage appeared biased in both thymic and peripheral blood repertoires. The related research reported highly overlapping thymic TCR repertoires among unrelated individuals. The study described the TCR alpha and beta repertoires in roughly 8 infant thymus samples and four matching peripheral blood samples. The cohort included more than 5 male and a couple of female infants, with donor ages spanning 7 to 244 days. After being mechanically released from the tissue, thymocytes were kept at -70 degrees C in pellets of roughly 9.5-31 million cells. Genomic DNA was extracted from frozen cell pellets with a QIAsymphony instrument. The immunoSEQ multiplex PCR assay was used to amplify the TCRB and TCRAD loci from a standardized amount of quality-controlled genomic DNA. Amplicons spanned the V(D)J region at a length sufficient to cover the CDR3 and identify V and J genes. The amplicons were sequenced on an Illumina platform via the commercial immunoSEQ service. Primer bias and sequencing errors were corrected as previously described, and TCRAD and TCRB definitions were based on the IMGT database. The repertoires were analysed using immunoSEQ Analyzer 3.0 and VDJTools for basic statistics, V/J segment usage, diversity estimates, rarefaction and pairwise overlap. Diversity was estimated with Chao1, ChaoE, Efron-Thisted, Shannon and inverse Simpson indices, and also on datasets down-sampled to the smallest sample. For repertoire overlap, CDR3 nucleotide sequence, V gene and J gene had to match strictly, and clustering was done by Jaccard-based multidimensional scaling. Thymus samples yielded on average roughly 790,000 unique TCRB clonotypes, compared with 70,000 to 85,000 from blood samples.

Material for sequencing was thymocytes. This TCR was sampled from a boy younger than two with a congenital heart defect. Donor details come from another sample of the same person, matched by shared clones. Recombination joined TRBV19 with TRBJ2-7; TRBD2 could be the D gene, as 6 bases match. The CDR3 protein sequence reads: CASSINWKAGTYEQYF. The nucleotide sequence is TGTGCCAGTAGTATTAATTGGAAAGCGGGCACCTACGAGCAGTACTTC.